The 2 T cell receptor beta chains below come from one sample, sequenced in a study of blood T cell repertoires in COVID-19. Clones were read by immunoSEQ multiplex PCR, and TCRdb kept only the in-frame ones, dropping some. The sample lists approximately 190,000 clones; 86% were seen once. Sequencing used PBMCs or T cells enriched from blood (not recorded which). The receptors shown here come from a middle-aged woman in a cohort exposed to, infected with or recovered from COVID-19 (not recorded which).

The J gene is TRBJ1-1, the V gene TRBV29-1; no firm D call. This CDR3 region has 10 residues. V was clipped by 3 bases and J by 6 bases, with 5 bases between them. Germline V gene sequence: CDR1 SQVTM, CDR2 ANQGSEA. This CDR3 is CSVDGAEAFF. CDR3 DNA: TGCAGCGTTGACGGGGCTGAAGCTTTCTTT.

V gene TRBV12-3 or TRBV12-4 combines with J gene TRBJ1-6; D call uncertain. CDR3 size: 12 residues. V lost 3 bases and J 8 bases, leaving 5 bases between the germline ends. As DNA, the CDR3 is TGTGCCAGCAGTTTTTCTCATTCACCCCTCCACTTT. It yields the protein CASSFSHSPLHF.